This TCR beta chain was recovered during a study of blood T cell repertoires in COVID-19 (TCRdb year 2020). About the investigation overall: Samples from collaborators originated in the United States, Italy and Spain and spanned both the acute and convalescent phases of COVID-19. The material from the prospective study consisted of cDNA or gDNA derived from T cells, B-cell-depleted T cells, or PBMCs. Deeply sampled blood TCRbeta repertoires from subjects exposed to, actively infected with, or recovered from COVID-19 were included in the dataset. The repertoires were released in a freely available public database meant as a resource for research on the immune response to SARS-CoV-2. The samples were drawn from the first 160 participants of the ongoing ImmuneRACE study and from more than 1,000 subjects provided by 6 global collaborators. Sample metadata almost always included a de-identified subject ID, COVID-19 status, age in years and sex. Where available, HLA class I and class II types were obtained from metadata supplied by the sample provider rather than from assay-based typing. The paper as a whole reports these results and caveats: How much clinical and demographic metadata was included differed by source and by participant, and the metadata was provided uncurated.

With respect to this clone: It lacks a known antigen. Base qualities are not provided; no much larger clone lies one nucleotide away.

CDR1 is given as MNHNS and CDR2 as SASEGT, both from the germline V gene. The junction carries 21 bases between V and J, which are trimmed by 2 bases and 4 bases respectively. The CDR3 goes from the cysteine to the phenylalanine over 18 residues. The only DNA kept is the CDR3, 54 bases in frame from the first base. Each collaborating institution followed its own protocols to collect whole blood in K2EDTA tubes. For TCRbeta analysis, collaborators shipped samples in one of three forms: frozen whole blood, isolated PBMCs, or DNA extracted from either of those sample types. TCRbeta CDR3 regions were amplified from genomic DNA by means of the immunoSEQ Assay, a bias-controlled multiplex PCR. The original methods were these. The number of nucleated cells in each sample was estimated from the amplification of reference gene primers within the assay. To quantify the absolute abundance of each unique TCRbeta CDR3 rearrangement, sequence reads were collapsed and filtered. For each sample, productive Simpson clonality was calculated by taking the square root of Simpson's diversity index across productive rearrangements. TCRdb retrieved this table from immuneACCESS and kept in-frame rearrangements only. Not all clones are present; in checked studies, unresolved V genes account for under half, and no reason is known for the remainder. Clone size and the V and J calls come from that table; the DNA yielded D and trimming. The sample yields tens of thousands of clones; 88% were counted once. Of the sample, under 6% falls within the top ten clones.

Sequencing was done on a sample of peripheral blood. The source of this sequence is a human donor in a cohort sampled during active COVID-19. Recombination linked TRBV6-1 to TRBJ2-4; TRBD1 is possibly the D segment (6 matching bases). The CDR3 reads CASSERSWRTEKKNIQYF. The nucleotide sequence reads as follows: TGTGCCAGCAGTGAACGAAGCTGGAGGACAGAGAAGAAAAACATTCAGTACTTC.